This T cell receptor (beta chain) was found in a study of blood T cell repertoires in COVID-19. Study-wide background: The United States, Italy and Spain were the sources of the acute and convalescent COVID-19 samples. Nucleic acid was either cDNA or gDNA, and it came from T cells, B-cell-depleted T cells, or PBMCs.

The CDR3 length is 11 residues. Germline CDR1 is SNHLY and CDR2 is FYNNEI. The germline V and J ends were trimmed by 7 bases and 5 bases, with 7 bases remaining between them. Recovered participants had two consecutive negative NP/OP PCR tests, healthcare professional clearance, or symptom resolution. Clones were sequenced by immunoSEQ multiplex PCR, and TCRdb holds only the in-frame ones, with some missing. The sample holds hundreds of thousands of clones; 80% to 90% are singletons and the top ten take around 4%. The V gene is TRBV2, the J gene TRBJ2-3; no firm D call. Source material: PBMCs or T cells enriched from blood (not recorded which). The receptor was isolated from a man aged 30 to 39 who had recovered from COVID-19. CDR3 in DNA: TGTGCCAGCATGGCTTTAGATACGCAGTATTTT. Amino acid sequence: CASMALDTQYF.